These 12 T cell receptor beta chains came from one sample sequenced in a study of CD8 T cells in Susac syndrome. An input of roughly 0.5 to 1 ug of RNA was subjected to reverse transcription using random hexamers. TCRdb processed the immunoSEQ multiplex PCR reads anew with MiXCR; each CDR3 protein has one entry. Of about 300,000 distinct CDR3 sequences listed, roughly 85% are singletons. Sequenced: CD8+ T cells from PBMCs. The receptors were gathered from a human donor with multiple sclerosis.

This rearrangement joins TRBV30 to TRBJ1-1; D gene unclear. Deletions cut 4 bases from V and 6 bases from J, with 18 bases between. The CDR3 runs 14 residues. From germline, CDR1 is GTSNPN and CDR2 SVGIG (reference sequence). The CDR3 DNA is TGTGCCTGGACTCGACGAGGCCAGGAGGCTGAAGCTTTCTTT. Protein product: CAWTRRGQEAEAFF.

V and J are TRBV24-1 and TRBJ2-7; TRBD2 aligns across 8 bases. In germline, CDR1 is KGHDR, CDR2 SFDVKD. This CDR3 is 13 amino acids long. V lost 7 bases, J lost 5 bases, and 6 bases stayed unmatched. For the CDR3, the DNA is TGTGCCACCAGGGGACTAGAGGTGGACGAGCAGTACTTC. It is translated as CATRGLEVDEQYF.

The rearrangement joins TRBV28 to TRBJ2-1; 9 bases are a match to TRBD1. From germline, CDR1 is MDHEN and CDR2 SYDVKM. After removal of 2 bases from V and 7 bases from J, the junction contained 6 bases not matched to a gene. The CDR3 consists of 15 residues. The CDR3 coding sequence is TGTGCCAGCAGTTTAATCGGGACAGGGTGGAATGAGCAGTTCTTC. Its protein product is CASSLIGTGWNEQFF.

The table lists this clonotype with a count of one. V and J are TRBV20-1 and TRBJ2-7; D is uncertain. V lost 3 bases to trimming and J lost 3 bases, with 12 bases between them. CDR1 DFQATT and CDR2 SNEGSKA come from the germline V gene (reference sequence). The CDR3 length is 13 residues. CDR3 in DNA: TGCAGTGCTAGGGCCCCGGATCTCTACGAGCAGTACTTC. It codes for CSARAPDLYEQYF.

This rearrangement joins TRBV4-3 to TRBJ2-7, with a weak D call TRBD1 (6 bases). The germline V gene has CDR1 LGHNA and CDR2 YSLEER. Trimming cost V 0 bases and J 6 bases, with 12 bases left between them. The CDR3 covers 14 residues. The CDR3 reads CASSQDTGMGEQYF. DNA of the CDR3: TGCGCCAGCAGCCAAGATACAGGGATGGGCGAGCAGTACTTC.

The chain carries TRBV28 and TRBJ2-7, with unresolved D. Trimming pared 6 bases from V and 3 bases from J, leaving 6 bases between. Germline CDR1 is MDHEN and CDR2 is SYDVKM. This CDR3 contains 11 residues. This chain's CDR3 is CASRQNYEQYF. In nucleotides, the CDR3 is TGTGCCAGCAGGCAGAACTACGAGCAGTACTTC.

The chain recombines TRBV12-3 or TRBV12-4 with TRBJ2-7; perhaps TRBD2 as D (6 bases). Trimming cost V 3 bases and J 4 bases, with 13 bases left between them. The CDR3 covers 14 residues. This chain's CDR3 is CASSFSGGGYEQYF. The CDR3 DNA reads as TGTGCCAGCAGTTTTTCAGGCGGAGGGTACGAGCAGTACTTC.

CDR3 in DNA: TGTGCCAGCAGCTTAGTACCGGGCCGGGCGGAGACCCAGTACTTC. The encoded protein is CASSLVPGRAETQYF. This sequence joins TRBV7-8 and TRBJ2-5; D not certain. The germline gives CDR1 SGHVS, CDR2 FQNEAQ. The CDR3 totals 15 residues. V was cut by 1 base and J by 5 bases, with 14 bases left in between. Using reference TRBV7-8 and TRBJ2-5 for the parts outside the CDR3, the full variable domain is GAGVSQSPRYKVAKRGQDVALRCDPISGHVSLFWYQQALGQGPEFLTYFQNEAQLDKSGLPSDRFFAERPEGSVSTLKIQRTQQEDSAVYLCASSLVPGRAETQYFGPGTRLLVL.

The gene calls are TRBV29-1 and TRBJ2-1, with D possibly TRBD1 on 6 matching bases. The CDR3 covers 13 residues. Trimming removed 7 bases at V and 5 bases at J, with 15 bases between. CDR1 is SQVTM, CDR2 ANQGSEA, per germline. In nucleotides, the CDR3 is TGCAGCGACCGGACAGCTACGGACAATGAGCAGTTCTTC. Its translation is CSDRTATDNEQFF.

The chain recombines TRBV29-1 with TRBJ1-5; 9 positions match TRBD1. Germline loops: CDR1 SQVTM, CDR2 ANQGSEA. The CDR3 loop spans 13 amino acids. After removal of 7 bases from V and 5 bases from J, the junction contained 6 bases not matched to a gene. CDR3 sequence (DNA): TGCAGCGCCAGGCGGGACAGGGATCAGCCCCAGCATTTT. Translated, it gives CSARRDRDQPQHF. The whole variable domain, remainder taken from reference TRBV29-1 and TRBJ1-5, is SAVISQKPSRDICQRGTSLTIQCQVDSQVTMMFWYRQQPGQSLTLIATANQGSEATYESGFVIDKFPISRPNLTFSTLTVSNMSPEDSSIYLCSARRDRDQPQHFGDGTRLSIL.

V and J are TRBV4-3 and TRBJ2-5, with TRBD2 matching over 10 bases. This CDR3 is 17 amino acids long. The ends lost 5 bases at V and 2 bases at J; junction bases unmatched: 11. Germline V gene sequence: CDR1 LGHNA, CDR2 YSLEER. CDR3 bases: TGCGCCAGCAGCTCAAGATACAGGACTAGCGGACAAGAGACCCAGTACTTC. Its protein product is CASSSRYRTSGQETQYF.

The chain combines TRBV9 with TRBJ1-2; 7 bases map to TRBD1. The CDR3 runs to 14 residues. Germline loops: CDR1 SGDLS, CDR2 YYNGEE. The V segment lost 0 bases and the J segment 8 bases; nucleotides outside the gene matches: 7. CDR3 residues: CASSVGQGIYGYTF. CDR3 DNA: TGTGCCAGCAGCGTAGGACAGGGAATTTACGGCTACACCTTC.